Presented here are 24 T cell receptor beta chains from one specimen sequenced in a study of cytomegalovirus exposure and HLA in healthy donors. The PCR employed 60 Vbeta primers together with 13 Jbeta primers. Generated by immunoSEQ multiplex PCR, the TCRdb table keeps only in-frame clones and is missing some. The data show 150,000 or so clones, 82% seen once. What was sequenced was PBMCs. These receptors all come from a male donor in good health and CMV-seropositive.

This chain joins TRBV30 and TRBJ1-3; D call uncertain. Germline values: CDR1 GTSNPN, CDR2 SVGIG (reference sequence). V lost 4 bases and J lost 4, with 5 bases in between. This CDR3 comprises 11 residues. CDR3 coding DNA: TGTGCCTGGACAGTAGGAAACACCATATATTTT. Translated: CAWTVGNTIYF.

The V and J genes are TRBV6-1 and TRBJ2-4; D gene ambiguous. Trimming shortened V by 4 bases and J by 0 bases, and 7 bases separated the two germline ends. The CDR3 is 14 residues long. Germline V gives CDR1 MNHNS, CDR2 SASEGT. This CDR3 reads CASSAPVAKNIQYF. CDR3 in DNA: TGTGCCAGCAGTGCCCCTGTAGCCAAAAACATTCAGTACTTC.

This clone was counted once. The V gene is TRBV10-1, the J gene TRBJ1-1; D possibly corresponds to TRBD1 (6 bases). Germline V gene data show CDR1 as WNHNN and CDR2 as SYGVQD (reference sequence). The CDR3 runs to 12 residues. Trimming removed 6 bases from V and 8 bases from J, with 13 bases in between. The CDR3 DNA follows: TGCGCCAGCAGCCGAACCGGGACAGAAGCTTTCTTT. Its translation: CASSRTGTEAFF.

V is TRBV7-8 and J is TRBJ2-5, with 9 positions matching TRBD2. V trimming: 7 bases; J trimming: 5 bases; junction bases outside the gene matches: 2. The germline V gene has CDR1 SGHVS and CDR2 FQNEAQ. The CDR3 runs 12 residues. The DNA of the CDR3 is TGTGCCAGCACCGGACTAGCGGAGACCCAGTACTTC. Amino acid sequence: CASTGLAETQYF.

CDR3 in DNA: TGTGCCAGCAGTTTCCGACAGGGCGAGCAGTACTTC. This sequence encodes CASSFRQGEQYF. This chain uses TRBV27 with TRBJ2-7, with 7 bases that match TRBD1. V lost 3 bases to trimming and J lost 6 bases; unmatched junction nucleotides: 2. CDR1 MNHEY and CDR2 SMNVEV come from the germline V gene (reference sequence). The CDR3 contains 12 residues.

The chain has TRBV4-3 and TRBJ1-2, with D perhaps matching TRBD1 (6 bases). The CDR3 runs 16 residues. V was cut by 3 bases and J by 0 bases, with 14 bases left in between. Germline V gives CDR1 LGHNA, CDR2 YSLEER. The CDR3 DNA is TGCGCCAGCAGCCACTCGATCAGGGGAGCTAACTATGGCTACACCTTC. Amino acids: CASSHSIRGANYGYTF.

This clone appeared a few times. One end of the junction varies from germline; a read error may be responsible. The CDR3 protein is CASSPQRNTEAFF. The CDR3 coding sequence is TGCGCCAGCAGCCCACAGAGAAACACTGAAGCTTTCTTT. The J gene is TRBJ1-1, the V gene TRBV11-2; D is ambiguous. The CDR3 runs to 13 residues. Germline V gene lookup returns CDR1 SGHAT and CDR2 FQNNGV.

V usage is TRBV7-2 and J usage is TRBJ1-2, with a possible D match to TRBD1 (5 bases). The V and J ends lost 6 bases and 4 bases respectively, with 12 bases between them. CDR3 length equals 13 residues. From germline, CDR1 is SGHTA and CDR2 FQGNSA. The CDR3 region is CASRTTASYGYTF. The CDR3 region has the DNA TGTGCCAGCAGAACGACAGCTAGCTATGGCTACACCTTC.

As to this clone: The sample has other DNA sequences that encode this CDR3 too. V gene TRBV7-2 combines with J gene TRBJ1-2, with 10 bases matching TRBD1. In germline, CDR1 is SGHTA, CDR2 FQGNSA. Trimming at V came to 5 bases and at J to 7 bases, leaving 7 bases not matched to a gene. The CDR3 extends over 14 amino acids. CDR3 protein: CASSTGTGVSGYTF. DNA for the CDR3: TGTGCCAGCAGCACCGGGACAGGGGTTTCTGGCTACACCTTC.

The CDR3 sequence is CASGLTGDYNEQFF. The CDR3 DNA reads TGTGCCAGCGGATTGACAGGAGACTACAATGAGCAGTTCTTC. The chain couples TRBV6-1 to TRBJ2-1, with D possibly being TRBD1 (6 bases). The CDR3 contains 14 residues. Deletions cut 8 bases from V and 3 bases from J, with 14 bases between. The germline V gene encodes CDR1 MNHNS and CDR2 SASEGT.

This clone has just a few counts. The chain uses TRBV6-9 and TRBJ2-7, with 10 bases fitting TRBD1. This CDR3 is built from 14 residues. Germline V gene lookup returns CDR1 MNHGY and CDR2 SVAAGI. J lost 7 bases, V lost 4 bases, and 7 bases had no gene match. This CDR3 reads CASSFGQGEDEQYF. Written as DNA, the CDR3 is TGTGCCAGCAGTTTTGGACAGGGGGAGGATGAGCAGTACTTC.

The rearrangement uses TRBV28 and TRBJ1-1, with unresolved D. Germline values: CDR1 MDHEN, CDR2 SYDVKM. This CDR3 is built from 16 residues. Trimming stripped 1 base from V and 5 bases from J, with 17 bases between. The CDR3 sequence is CASSLSPPGGGTEAFF. The DNA for the CDR3 is TGTGCCAGCAGTTTATCCCCCCCCGGCGGTGGGACTGAAGCTTTCTTT.

There are a few counts of this clone. The chain recombines TRBV18 with TRBJ1-5; D is undetermined. The CDR3 totals 15 residues. V was cut by 5 bases and J by 2 bases, with 13 bases left in between. Germline values: CDR1 KGHSH, CDR2 LQKENI. Here the CDR3 DNA reads TGTGCCAGCTCAGCCGGGATGGTGGGCAATCAGCCCCAGCATTTT. Its translation: CASSAGMVGNQPQHF.

This chain connects TRBV5-4 to TRBJ1-1; tentative D call: TRBD1 (5 bases). V was shortened by 3 bases and J by 5 bases, with 17 bases between the two germline ends. CDR3 length equals 15 residues. CDR1 is SGHNT and CDR2 is YYREEE in the germline V gene (reference sequence). The CDR3 loop reads CASSSTGAKGTEAFF. In DNA form, the CDR3 reads TGTGCCAGCAGCTCAACAGGAGCCAAGGGGACTGAAGCTTTCTTT.

A single count supports this clone. The sample has other DNA sequences that encode this CDR3 too. The chain is built from TRBV28 and TRBJ1-2; 8 bases fit TRBD1. CDR1 and CDR2 from the germline V gene are MDHEN and SYDVKM. V gave up 1 base and J gave up 8 bases; unmatched junction bases: 6. This CDR3 is built from 14 residues. In nucleotides, the CDR3 is TGTGCCAGCAGTTTATCCCACGGACAGGGCGGCTACACCTTC. This codes for CASSLSHGQGGYTF.

The table lists this clone with a few counts. This chain uses TRBV25-1 with TRBJ2-3, with TRBD2 matching over 15 bases. The CDR3 extends over 15 amino acids. Germline V lookup: CDR1 MGHDK, CDR2 SYGVNS. The ends lost 6 bases at V and 4 bases at J; junction bases unmatched: 2. DNA of the CDR3: TGTGCCAGCAGACGGACTAGCGGGGGGGCAGATACGCAGTATTTT. This gives the protein CASRRTSGGADTQYF.

The rearrangement links TRBV5-4 to TRBJ2-3; TRBD2 aligns across 12 bases. Germline V lookup: CDR1 SGHNT, CDR2 YYREEE (reference sequence). The CDR3 is 17 amino acids. The V gene end was trimmed by 4 bases and the J gene end by 2 bases; junction bases not matched to a gene: 8. The CDR3 here is CASSLAGGPSATDTQYF. In nucleotides, the CDR3 is TGTGCCAGCAGCCTAGCGGGAGGGCCCTCGGCCACAGATACGCAGTATTTT.

V usage is TRBV28 and J usage is TRBJ1-4; TRBD1 matches at 11 bases. The CDR3 runs to 15 residues. Germline lookup yields CDR1 MDHEN and CDR2 SYDVKM. J was trimmed by 8 bases and V by 6 bases; bases with no gene match: 8. CDR3 sequence reads: CASRPGQGAGEKLFF. The CDR3 DNA is TGTGCCAGCAGGCCCGGACAGGGGGCTGGAGAAAAACTGTTTTTT.

The V gene is TRBV7-6, the J gene TRBJ2-5; TRBD2 aligns across 11 bases. This CDR3 region has 15 residues. The ends lost 1 base at V and 3 bases at J; junction bases unmatched: 1. Germline values: CDR1 SGHVS, CDR2 FNYEAQ. In DNA form, the CDR3 reads TGTGCCAGCAGCTTAGGACTAGCGGGAAAAGAGACCCAGTACTTC. Amino acid sequence: CASSLGLAGKETQYF.

This chain connects TRBV7-8 to TRBJ2-7, with 8 positions matching TRBD1. The CDR3 extends over 15 amino acids. Looked up from germline, CDR1 is SGHVS and CDR2 is FQNEAQ. The J segment lost 3 bases and the V segment lost 2 bases, leaving 6 bases of the junction unmatched. CDR3 bases: TGTGCCAGCAGCTTATTAACAGGGGGTCTCTACGAGCAGTACTTC. It yields the protein CASSLLTGGLYEQYF. Based on the CDR3 plus reference TRBV7-8 and TRBJ2-7, the full variable domain is GAGVSQSPRYKVAKRGQDVALRCDPISGHVSLFWYQQALGQGPEFLTYFQNEAQLDKSGLPSDRFFAERPEGSVSTLKIQRTQQEDSAVYLCASSLLTGGLYEQYFGPGTRLTVT.

The J gene is TRBJ1-1, the V gene TRBV5-1; 7 nucleotides agree with TRBD1. Germline CDR1 reads SGHRS; CDR2 reads YFSETQ. The CDR3 runs to 17 residues. V gave up 5 bases and J gave up 1 base; unmatched junction bases: 14. The CDR3 nucleotides read TGCGCCAGCAGTTACCTCCAGGGGGGCCCAACGAACACTGAAGCTTTCTTT. Protein sequence: CASSYLQGGPTNTEAFF.

This clone was observed a few times. This chain links TRBV5-1 with TRBJ1-1; D uncertain. Trimming shortened V by 2 bases and J by 6 bases, and 11 bases separated the two germline ends. Per germline, CDR1 SGHRS and CDR2 YFSETQ. This CDR3 comprises 13 residues. The CDR3, as DNA: TGCGCCAGCAGCTTTCGAGGGATTGCTGAAGCTTTCTTT. Its translation is CASSFRGIAEAFF.

The chain combines TRBV10-3 with TRBJ1-2, with TRBD1 matching over 7 bases. CDR3 length: 15 residues. Trimming cost V 2 bases and J 4 bases; bases outside gene matches: 7. Germline-derived CDR1 and CDR2 are ENHRY and SYGVKD. The CDR3 is CAISERTRGFYGYTF. In nucleotides, the CDR3 is TGTGCCATCAGTGAGCGAACCAGGGGGTTCTATGGCTACACCTTC.

The J gene is TRBJ1-1, the V gene TRBV5-4; D is possibly TRBD1 (5 bases). Germline V gives CDR1 SGHNT, CDR2 YYREEE (reference sequence). The CDR3 length is 13 residues. Trimming shortened V by 4 bases and J by 10 bases, and 17 bases separated the two germline ends. The CDR3 DNA sequence: TGTGCCAGCAGCCCTCAACCTGACGGGGGAGCTTTCTTT. This encodes CASSPQPDGGAFF.